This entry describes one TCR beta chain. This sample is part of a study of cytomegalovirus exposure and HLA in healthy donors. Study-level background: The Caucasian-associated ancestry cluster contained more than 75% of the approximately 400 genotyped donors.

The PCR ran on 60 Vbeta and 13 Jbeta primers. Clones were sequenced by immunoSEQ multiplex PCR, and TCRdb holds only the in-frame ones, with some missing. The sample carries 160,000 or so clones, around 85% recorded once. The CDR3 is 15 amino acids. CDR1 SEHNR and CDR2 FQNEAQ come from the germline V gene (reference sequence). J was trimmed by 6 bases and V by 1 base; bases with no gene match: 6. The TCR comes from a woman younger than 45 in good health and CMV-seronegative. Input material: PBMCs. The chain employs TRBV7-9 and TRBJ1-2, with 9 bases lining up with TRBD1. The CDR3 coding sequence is TGTGCCAGCAGCTTAGGGACAGGGGTACATGATGGCTACACCTTC. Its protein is CASSLGTGVHDGYTF.